The 20 T cell receptor beta chains listed next were all sequenced from one sample in a study of blood T cell repertoires in COVID-19. TCRdb's copy holds only in-frame clones and misses some; the assay was immunoSEQ multiplex PCR. The table has 320,000 or so clones, about nine tenths seen once. Source material: PBMCs or T cells enriched from blood (not recorded which). Receptors were obtained from a man aged 55 to 70 who had recovered from COVID-19.

The V call is TRBV5-1, the J call TRBJ1-4; D is perhaps TRBD1 (6 bases). The V end was cut by 3 bases, the J end by 4 bases, with 7 bases between. The CDR3 is made up of 13 amino acids. CDR1 SGHRS and CDR2 YFSETQ come from the germline V gene. CDR3 sequence: CASSSQGNEKLFF. The CDR3 coding sequence is TGCGCCAGCAGCTCACAGGGTAATGAAAAACTGTTTTTT.

The DNA for the CDR3 is TGCGCCAGCAGCTCGGGTCGGGGGACTAGCGCTAGCTCCTACAATGAGCAGTTCTTC. Protein sequence: CASSSGRGTSASSYNEQFF. J is TRBJ2-1 and V is TRBV5-1, with TRBD2 matching over 10 bases. The CDR3 contains 19 residues. Germline V gene sequence: CDR1 SGHRS, CDR2 YFSETQ. V was pared by 3 bases and J by 0 bases, with 12 bases of the junction left unmatched.

CDR3 protein: CAWRATGADTQYF. The CDR3 coding sequence is TGTGCCTGGAGGGCGACAGGGGCAGATACGCAGTATTTT. This sequence joins TRBV30 and TRBJ2-3; 8 bases match TRBD1. J was trimmed by 4 bases and V by 3 bases; bases with no gene match: 3. Germline assignment: CDR1 GTSNPN and CDR2 SVGIG (reference sequence). The CDR3 has 13 residues. Filled out from reference TRBV30 and TRBJ2-3, the complete variable domain reads SQTIHQWPATLVQPVGSPLSLECTVEGTSNPNLYWYRQAAGRGLQLLFYSVGIGQISSEVPQNLSASRPQDRQFILSSKKLLLSDSGFYLCAWRATGADTQYFGPGTRLTVL.

This rearrangement joins TRBV27 to TRBJ1-2; TRBD1 aligns across 11 bases. J lost 11 bases, V lost 9 bases, and 8 bases had no gene match. In germline, CDR1 is MNHEY, CDR2 SMNVEV (reference sequence). This CDR3 region has 12 residues. Here the CDR3 reads CASWDRGTGYTF. The DNA for the CDR3 is TGTGCCAGTTGGGACAGGGGGACCGGGTACACCTTC.

The chain combines TRBV11-2 with TRBJ2-7; the match to TRBD2 covers 8 bases. Germline assignment: CDR1 SGHAT and CDR2 FQNNGV. The CDR3 has 15 residues. Trimming cost V 5 bases and J 3 bases; bases outside gene matches: 9. DNA of the CDR3: TGTGCCAGCAGCCCAGGACGGGGGGGGTTCTACGAGCAGTACTTC. Translating it yields CASSPGRGGFYEQYF.

A note on this clone: Other DNA sequences in this sample translate to the same CDR3. The chain carries TRBV5-4 and TRBJ2-7; 8 nucleotides match TRBD2. This CDR3 comprises 14 residues. Trimming took 4 bases from V and 0 from J; bases not matched to a gene: 3. Germline lookup yields CDR1 SGHNT and CDR2 YYREEE (reference sequence). CDR3 protein: CASSPSGGSYEQYF. CDR3 sequence (DNA): TGTGCCAGCAGCCCCAGCGGGGGCTCCTACGAGCAGTACTTC.

This clone was found once. The chain joins TRBV29-1 to TRBJ2-7; TRBD1 might be the D (6 bases). Germline V gene data show CDR1 as SQVTM and CDR2 as ANQGSEA. This CDR3 has 14 residues. Trimming removed 4 bases at V and 3 bases at J, with 16 bases between. The CDR3 DNA reads TGCAGCGTTGGACCCAGGGGTCTGGGCTACGAGCAGTACTTC. Its translation is CSVGPRGLGYEQYF.

The J gene is TRBJ2-3, the V gene TRBV18; TRBD2 might be the D (6 bases). Germline assignment: CDR1 KGHSH and CDR2 LQKENI. The CDR3 runs to 13 residues. V was pared by 6 bases and J by 2 bases, with 9 bases between. This CDR3 is CASSSGVTDTQYF. Here the CDR3 DNA reads TGTGCCAGCTCCTCGGGGGTCACAGATACGCAGTATTTT.

This chain links TRBV7-2 with TRBJ1-4; weak D call: TRBD1 (5 bases). CDR3 length: 14 residues. Trimming removed 3 bases at V and 3 bases at J, with 8 bases between. Germline assignment: CDR1 SGHTA and CDR2 FQGNSA. The CDR3 coding sequence is TGTGCCAGCAGCTTCGACAGCTCTAATGAAAAACTGTTTTTT. Amino acids: CASSFDSSNEKLFF.

This chain uses TRBV29-1 with TRBJ2-7; tentatively, D is TRBD2 (5 bases). Germline CDR1 SQVTM, CDR2 ANQGSEA. Trimming stripped 5 bases from V and 6 bases from J, with 8 bases between. The CDR3 length is 10 residues. CDR3 sequence reads: CSVSDSEQYF. The CDR3 coding sequence is TGCAGCGTTTCGGACTCCGAGCAGTACTTC.

This clone was observed a single time. This chain joins TRBV12-5 and TRBJ2-7; 7 nucleotides line up with TRBD1. In germline, CDR1 is LGHNT, CDR2 FRNRAP. The CDR3 is 15 amino acids. V gave up 5 bases and J gave up 5 bases; unmatched junction bases: 12. The CDR3 DNA follows: TGTGCTAGTGGTCCCCACATGACAGGGACCCACGAGCAGTACTTC. The encoded protein is CASGPHMTGTHEQYF.

This clone was observed once. The chain couples TRBV13 to TRBJ2-3; no firm D call. Deletions cut 5 bases from V and 1 base from J, with 16 bases between. Germline values: CDR1 PRHDT, CDR2 FYEKMQ (reference sequence). CDR3 length: 16 residues. In DNA, the CDR3 is TGTGCCAGCAGCCCCGTGGCTTTGGGCGGCACAGATACGCAGTATTTT. It yields the protein CASSPVALGGTDTQYF.

CDR3 residues: CASTQQIANEQFF. The CDR3 bases are TGTGCCAGCACCCAACAGATTGCCAATGAGCAGTTCTTC. This rearrangement joins TRBV7-8 to TRBJ2-1; no firm D call. The length of the CDR3 is 13 residues. The germline V gene encodes CDR1 SGHVS and CDR2 FQNEAQ. Trimming pared 7 bases from V and 6 bases from J, leaving 13 bases between.

The chain uses TRBV5-4 and TRBJ2-5, with 11 positions matching TRBD1. CDR3 length equals 16 residues. Germline assignment: CDR1 SGHNT and CDR2 YYREEE (reference sequence). J lost 4 bases, V lost 3 bases, and 8 bases had no gene match. The CDR3 loop reads CASSYKTGTGGETQYF. The DNA for the CDR3 is TGTGCCAGCAGCTACAAAACCGGGACAGGGGGAGAGACCCAGTACTTC.

This rearrangement joins TRBV5-4 to TRBJ2-3; TRBD2 agrees at 13 bases. Trimming removed 3 bases from V and 4 bases from J; junction bases left unmatched: 17. Germline CDR1 reads SGHNT; CDR2 reads YYREEE (reference sequence). The CDR3 extends over 20 amino acids. The CDR3 DNA follows: TGTGCCAGCAGCTCAGGACTAGCGGGAGTAAACTTGCAAGCGGCAGATACGCAGTATTTT. It translates to CASSSGLAGVNLQAADTQYF. Drawing the rest from reference TRBV5-4 and TRBJ2-3, the complete variable domain is ETGVTQSPTHLIKTRGQQVTLRCSSQSGHNTVSWYQQALGQGPQFIFQYYREEENGRGNFPPRFSGLQFPNYSSELNVNALELDDSALYLCASSSGLAGVNLQAADTQYFGPGTRLTVL.

The rearrangement uses TRBV19 and TRBJ1-5; D is undetermined. Trimming pared 5 bases from V and 0 bases from J, leaving 8 bases between. This CDR3 comprises 14 residues. CDR1 is LNHDA, CDR2 SQIVND, per germline (reference sequence). This CDR3 is CASSFSVSNQPQHF. CDR3 nucleotide sequence: TGTGCCAGTAGTTTCAGTGTTAGCAATCAGCCCCAGCATTTT.

The rearrangement joins TRBV5-4 to TRBJ2-5; D ambiguous. V gave up 0 bases and J gave up 5 bases, with 8 bases separating them. Per the germline V gene, CDR1 is SGHNT and CDR2 is YYREEE (reference sequence). CDR3 length equals 13 residues. The CDR3 sequence: CASSLVEWETQYF. CDR3 DNA: TGTGCCAGCAGCTTGGTGGAGTGGGAGACCCAGTACTTC.

The J gene is TRBJ1-6, the V gene TRBV6-5, with TRBD1 identical over 8 bases. Germline CDR1 MNHEY, CDR2 SVGAGI. The CDR3 consists of 14 residues. Trimming at V came to 6 bases and at J to 7 bases, leaving 5 bases not matched to a gene. This CDR3 reads CASRGGQGNSPLHF. The CDR3 region has the DNA TGTGCCAGCAGGGGAGGACAGGGAAATTCACCCCTCCACTTT.

The genes are TRBV19 and TRBJ1-1, with D perhaps TRBD1 (5 bases). The length of the CDR3 is 15 residues. Germline V gives CDR1 LNHDA, CDR2 SQIVND (reference sequence). Trimming took off 3 bases at V and 0 bases at J, with 11 bases between the two ends. The CDR3 DNA follows: TGTGCCAGTAGTATGGGGGGACCTATGAACACTGAAGCTTTCTTT. It encodes CASSMGGPMNTEAFF.

This chain connects TRBV7-9 to TRBJ1-1, with D unclear. Germline assignment: CDR1 SEHNR and CDR2 FQNEAQ (reference sequence). The CDR3 length is 14 residues. The V end was cut by 4 bases, the J end by 4 bases, with 13 bases between. CDR3 residues: CASSSQGGGTEAFF. CDR3 sequence (DNA): TGTGCCAGCAGCTCCCAAGGAGGAGGCACTGAAGCTTTCTTT.